This TCR beta chain derives from a study of control samples from healthy donors and cancer patients. TCRdb's table, derived via immunoSEQ multiplex PCR, lists solely in-frame clones and lacks some. The table lists about 140,000 clones, approximately 86% of them singletons. The CDR3 runs to 16 residues. Trimming shortened V by 4 bases and J by 3 bases, and 20 bases separated the two germline ends. Germline V gene data show CDR1 as SGHRS and CDR2 as YFSETQ. Material: blood. V gene TRBV5-1 combines with J gene TRBJ2-7, with D perhaps TRBD2 (5 bases). This receptor was taken from a woman under 40 in good health. CDR3 sequence (DNA): TGCGCCAGCAGCCTGGAGACTATGGCGGCTCTCTACGAGCAGTACTTC. Translated, it gives CASSLETMAALYEQYF. Looking up the rest from reference TRBV5-1 and TRBJ2-7 gives the full variable domain: KAGVTQTPRYLIKTRGQQVTLSCSPISGHRSVSWYQQTPGQGLQFLFEYFSETQRNKGNFPGRFSGRQFSNSRSEMNVSTLELGDSALYLCASSLETMAALYEQYFGPGTRLTVT.